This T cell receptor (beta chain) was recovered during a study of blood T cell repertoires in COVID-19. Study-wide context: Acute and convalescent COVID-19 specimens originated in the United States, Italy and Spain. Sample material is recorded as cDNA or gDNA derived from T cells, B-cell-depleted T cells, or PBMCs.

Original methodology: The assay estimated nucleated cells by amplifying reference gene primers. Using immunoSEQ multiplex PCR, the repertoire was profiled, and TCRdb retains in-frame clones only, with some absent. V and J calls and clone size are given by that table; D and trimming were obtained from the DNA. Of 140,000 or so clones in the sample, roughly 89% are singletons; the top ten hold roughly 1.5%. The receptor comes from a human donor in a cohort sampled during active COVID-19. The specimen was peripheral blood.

CDR3 protein: CSVAQGGFTEAFF. CDR3 nucleotide sequence: TGCAGCGTTGCACAGGGGGGGTTCACTGAAGCTTTCTTT. The chain is built from TRBV29-1 and TRBJ1-1, with TRBD1 identical over 8 bases. The CDR3 sequence is 13 residues long. The trim removed 4 bases at V and 4 bases at J, leaving 5 bases unmatched. Germline V lookup: CDR1 SQVTM, CDR2 ANQGSEA.